The entry that follows covers one T cell receptor (beta chain) sequence. The source of the sample is a study of blood T cell repertoires in COVID-19. Study as a whole: The United States, Italy and Spain provided the acute and convalescent COVID-19 samples. Sample material is recorded as cDNA or gDNA derived from T cells, B-cell-depleted T cells, or PBMCs.

Before being deemed recovered, Cohort 3 donors had two negative PCRs, clearance, or symptom resolution. As originally analysed: Estimated nucleated cell counts came from reference gene primer amplification. Sequencing was performed with immunoSEQ multiplex PCR; in TCRdb, only in-frame clones are kept and a portion is missing. The V and J calls and clone size come from that table; D and trimming were worked out from the DNA. The sample contains roughly 320,000 clones, around 84% of which appear only once. Germline loops: CDR1 MNHEY, CDR2 SMNVEV (reference sequence). V lost 3 bases, J lost 3 bases, and 8 bases stayed unmatched. The CDR3 loop spans 16 amino acids.

This clonotype was obtained from a man aged 25 to 40 who had recovered from COVID-19. The chain uses TRBV27 and TRBJ2-5; 9 nucleotides match TRBD2. What was sequenced was PBMCs or T cells enriched from blood (not recorded which). CDR3 sequence (DNA): TGTGCCAGCAGTTTGGATAGACTAGCGGCGAAAGAGACCCAGTACTTC. Amino acid sequence: CASSLDRLAAKETQYF.